This TCR beta chain comes out of a study of CD8 T cells in ankylosing spondylitis. Study-level findings and limits: Seven to nine highly homologous variants made up a TCR beta motif, and this motif appeared characteristic of ankylosing spondylitis blood. Earlier authors reported some of these motif variants in reactive arthritis synovial fluid and blood. Disease-linked clones bore a CD8+ phenotype, appearing relatively rarely in peripheral blood.

TCRdb ran MiXCR on the 5' RACE reads and lists one entry per CDR3 protein. The repertoire has 330,000 or so distinct CDR3 sequences, 8% of them found once; the top ten carry approximately 15%. About this clonotype itself: The antigen is undetermined.

The sample comprised blood, either unsorted or a sorted T cell fraction (not recorded which). The sequence was collected from a male donor with ankylosing spondylitis.

The CDR3 reads CASSKDRGSSYEQYF. In DNA form, the CDR3 reads TGTGCCAGCAGCAAGGACAGGGGAAGCTCCTACGAGCAGTACTTC. The chain recombines TRBV5-5 with TRBJ2-7, with TRBD1 matching 9 bases. CDR3 length equals 15 residues. With 4 bases clipped from V and 0 bases from J, the junction kept 5 bases outside the gene matches. Germline V gives CDR1 SGHKS, CDR2 YYEKEE (reference sequence).